These 19 T cell receptor beta chains originate from one sample sequenced in a study of immune evolution from preneoplasia to lung adenocarcinoma. Profiling relied on immunoSEQ multiplex PCR, and the TCRdb table lists in-frame clones only, not all of them. The sample includes around 3,900 clones, 76% of them seen just once. The specimen was FFPE invasive lung adenocarcinoma tissue. The receptor set was obtained from an older person with invasive lung adenocarcinoma. Some clones in this sample may be carry-over from other donors' samples.

The gene calls are TRBV7-3 and TRBJ2-7; TRBD1 is a possible D gene (8 bases). This CDR3 region has 14 residues. Per germline, CDR1 SGHTA and CDR2 FQGTGA. The germline V and J ends were trimmed by 5 bases and 1 base, with 12 bases remaining between them. In DNA form, the CDR3 reads TGTGCCAGCAGCCTACAGGGGGGGTCCTACGAGCAGTACTTC. It translates to CASSLQGGSYEQYF.

V and J are TRBV15 and TRBJ2-1, with 12 bases matching TRBD2. This CDR3 spans 15 amino acids. From germline, CDR1 is LNHNV and CDR2 YYDKDF (reference sequence). J was trimmed by 6 bases and V by 4 bases; bases with no gene match: 4. CDR3 DNA sequence: TGTGCCACCAGCATACGACTAGCGGGAGTCAATGAGCAGTTCTTC. It encodes CATSIRLAGVNEQFF.

The V gene is TRBV4-2, the J gene TRBJ2-4; 10 bases match TRBD1. The CDR3 covers 17 residues. V dropped 0 bases and J dropped 1; count of bases not matched to a gene: 3. The germline CDR1 and CDR2 sequences are LGHNA and YNFKEQ. CDR3 region: CASSQEGQGRAKNIQYF. The CDR3 nucleotides are TGTGCCAGCAGCCAAGAGGGACAGGGGAGGGCCAAAAACATTCAGTACTTC.

This chain connects TRBV7-3 to TRBJ2-2; 10 positions agree with TRBD1. CDR1 and CDR2 from the germline V gene are SGHTA and FQGTGA. This CDR3 is built from 16 residues. With 1 base clipped from V and 3 bases from J, the junction kept 2 bases outside the gene matches. The CDR3 spells CASSLRDRGYTGELFF. The CDR3 DNA reads as TGTGCCAGCAGCTTAAGGGACAGGGGTTACACCGGGGAGCTGTTTTTT.

The V gene is TRBV5-1, the J gene TRBJ2-7; 10 positions match TRBD1. Per germline, CDR1 SGHRS and CDR2 YFSETQ. The CDR3 loop spans 14 amino acids. Trimming cost V 4 bases and J 5 bases; bases outside gene matches: 6. CDR3 residues: CASSTWTGGNEQYF. The CDR3 nucleotides read TGCGCCAGCAGCACGTGGACAGGGGGAAACGAGCAGTACTTC.

The genes are TRBV29-1 and TRBJ2-7, with no clear D. Germline V lookup: CDR1 SQVTM, CDR2 ANQGSEA. This CDR3 contains 12 residues. V was cut by 0 bases and J by 4 bases, with 7 bases left in between. The CDR3 DNA is TGCAGCGTTGAAGATCATGCTTACGAGCAGTACTTC. This gives the protein CSVEDHAYEQYF.

V gene TRBV28 combines with J gene TRBJ1-5, with D perhaps TRBD1 (6 bases). Per germline, CDR1 MDHEN and CDR2 SYDVKM. V lost 8 bases and J lost 2, with 10 bases in between. This CDR3 has 13 residues. CDR3 DNA: TGTGCCAGCCGCAGGGGTGGCAATCAGCCCCAGCATTTT. This sequence encodes CASRRGGNQPQHF.

V and J are TRBV10-3 and TRBJ2-2; no reliable D call. Germline values: CDR1 ENHRY, CDR2 SYGVKD. V was trimmed by 0 bases and J by 0 bases, leaving 8 bases between them. The length of the CDR3 is 16 residues. The CDR3 sequence is CAISESFVSNTGELFF. CDR3 DNA: TGTGCCATCAGTGAGTCTTTCGTTTCGAACACCGGGGAGCTGTTTTTT.

The chain couples TRBV19 to TRBJ2-1; possibly TRBD1 for D (5 bases). Deletions cut 1 base from V and 10 bases from J, with 8 bases between. CDR1 is LNHDA and CDR2 is SQIVND in the germline V gene (reference sequence). There are 12 residues in the CDR3. CDR3 loop: CASSIGGHEQFF. In DNA form, the CDR3 reads TGTGCCAGTAGTATAGGGGGCCACGAGCAGTTCTTC.

CDR3 region: CASSLGLAGSTDTQYF. The CDR3 DNA is TGTGCCAGCAGCTTAGGACTAGCGGGAAGCACAGATACGCAGTATTTT. The chain joins TRBV11-2 to TRBJ2-3, with TRBD2 identical over 11 bases. J lost 0 bases, V lost 1 base, and 0 bases had no gene match. There are 16 residues in the CDR3. The germline V gene encodes CDR1 SGHAT and CDR2 FQNNGV.

V usage is TRBV28 and J usage is TRBJ2-7, with D unresolved. CDR1 and CDR2 from the germline V gene are MDHEN and SYDVKM. Trimming took 5 bases from V and 3 from J, leaving 11 bases between them. This CDR3 comprises 13 residues. The CDR3 nucleotides are TGTGCCAGCAGTACGGTTAGTAGCTACGAGCAGTACTTC. This codes for CASSTVSSYEQYF.

The rearrangement links TRBV21-1 to TRBJ2-4; the listed D gene, TRBD1, was not tested against the DNA. TRBV21-1 corresponds to a pseudogene. There are 14 residues in the CDR3. The CDR3 DNA is TGTGCCAGCGACGACAGGCGGGCGAAAAACATTCAGTACTTC. Translation: CASDDRRAKNIQYF.

The chain links TRBV28 to TRBJ1-4; no reliable D call. Trimming removed 6 bases from V and 10 bases from J, with 12 bases in between. Germline assignment: CDR1 MDHEN and CDR2 SYDVKM. The CDR3 covers 12 residues. This CDR3 is CASSPPRGKLFF. The DNA of the CDR3 is TGTGCCAGCAGCCCTCCCCGGGGAAAACTGTTTTTT.

V gene TRBV7-2 combines with J gene TRBJ2-5; possibly TRBD1 for D (5 bases). The end of the DNA is better explained by TRBJ2-7, so the J call may be wrong. Germline V gene lookup returns CDR1 SGHTA and CDR2 FQGNSA. The CDR3 covers 14 residues. The CDR3 DNA is TGTGCCAGCAGCTTAGAGTGGGGCGAGTACGAGCAGTACTTC. Translation: CASSLEWGEYEQYF.

J is TRBJ2-1 and V is TRBV15, with D unresolved. Germline lookup yields CDR1 LNHNV and CDR2 YYDKDF (reference sequence). V was cut by 1 base and J by 0 bases, with 13 bases left in between. The CDR3 loop spans 17 amino acids. In DNA form, the CDR3 reads TGTGCCACCAGCAGAGCTTGGGATGCTAGCTCCTACAATGAGCAGTTCTTC. It encodes CATSRAWDASSYNEQFF.

The V call is TRBV7-8, the J call TRBJ1-5; D perhaps matches TRBD1 (5 bases). This CDR3 spans 14 amino acids. Trimming pared 4 bases from V and 10 bases from J, leaving 17 bases between. From germline, CDR1 is SGHVS and CDR2 FQNEAQ. The CDR3: CASSSTPGPGPQHF. The CDR3 DNA reads as TGTGCCAGCAGCTCGACCCCGGGACCGGGCCCCCAGCATTTT.

This rearrangement joins TRBV18 to TRBJ2-7; D possibly corresponds to TRBD1 (5 bases). From germline, CDR1 is KGHSH and CDR2 LQKENI. Trimming cost V 6 bases and J 4 bases, with 7 bases left between them. This CDR3 spans 11 amino acids. The CDR3 loop is CASSAGYEQYF. Written as DNA, the CDR3 is TGTGCCAGCTCCGCAGGGTACGAGCAGTACTTC.

The chain carries TRBV7-9 and TRBJ2-5, with 13 positions matching TRBD2. Germline-derived CDR1 and CDR2 are SEHNR and FQNEAQ (reference sequence). J gave up 3 bases and V 2 bases, and 3 bases lay outside the gene matches. This CDR3 spans 16 amino acids. CDR3 bases: TGTGCCAGCAGCTTATCAGGACTAGCGGGAGAAGAGACCCAGTACTTC. This encodes CASSLSGLAGEETQYF.

The chain uses TRBV11-3 and TRBJ2-7, with 13 nucleotides matching TRBD2. Trimming cost V 5 bases and J 3 bases; bases outside gene matches: 4. Germline CDR1 SGHNT, CDR2 YENEEA. CDR3 size: 15 residues. CDR3 sequence (DNA): TGTGCCAGCAGCGAGGGACTAGCGGGGATCTACGAGCAGTACTTC. The encoded protein is CASSEGLAGIYEQYF.